This passage covers 24 T cell receptor beta chains from one sample sequenced in a study of blood T cell repertoires in COVID-19. Assay: immunoSEQ multiplex PCR; the TCRdb copy retains only in-frame clones and omits some. The sample holds over 30,000 clones, 90% seen once. Sequences were obtained from peripheral blood. These receptor sequences come from a man at least 80 years old with acute or convalescent COVID-19.

The chain is built from TRBV7-8 and TRBJ2-7; possibly TRBD2 for D (5 bases). This CDR3 comprises 15 residues. The germline V gene encodes CDR1 SGHVS and CDR2 FQNEAQ. Between the trimmed V and J ends, which lost 2 bases and 3 bases, there was a span of 14 bases. The CDR3 DNA reads as TGTGCCAGCAGCTTAAATCCGGGGTCCAACTACGAGCAGTACTTC. Translated, it gives CASSLNPGSNYEQYF.

The chain carries TRBV4-1 and TRBJ2-5; maybe TRBD1 (6 bases). The ends were cut back, 8 bases at V and 2 bases at J, with 15 bases in the middle. This CDR3 has 14 residues. Germline V gene lookup returns CDR1 MGHRA and CDR2 YSYEKL. CDR3 nucleotide sequence: TGCGCCAGCGAGGGACACCTTGGGCAAGAGACCCAGTACTTC. Translated, it gives CASEGHLGQETQYF.

V usage is TRBV10-3 and J usage is TRBJ1-5, with TRBD1 as a possible D gene (6 bases). CDR3 length: 14 amino acids. CDR1 and CDR2 (germline): ENHRY, SYGVKD. Trimming removed 4 bases from V and 5 bases from J, with 12 bases in between. CDR3 protein: CAISAQGSDQPQHF. The CDR3 coding sequence is TGTGCCATCAGTGCACAGGGATCCGATCAGCCCCAGCATTTT.

V usage is TRBV14 and J usage is TRBJ2-1, with D tentatively TRBD2 (5 bases). The CDR3 totals 17 residues. The V and J ends lost 0 bases and 4 bases respectively, with 16 bases between them. CDR1 is SGHDN, CDR2 FVKESK, per germline. The CDR3 region is CASSQDLLVRGYNEQFF. The CDR3 DNA sequence: TGTGCCAGCAGCCAAGATCTCTTAGTCCGAGGGTACAATGAGCAGTTCTTC.

The chain links TRBV7-2 to TRBJ2-5; D remains unclear. Germline values: CDR1 SGHTA, CDR2 FQGNSA. V lost 0 bases, J lost 5 bases, and 7 bases lay in between. The CDR3 contains 13 residues. CDR3 protein: CASSLAREETQYF. CDR3 bases: TGTGCCAGCAGCTTAGCGAGAGAGGAGACCCAGTACTTC.

The chain recombines TRBV7-2 with TRBJ2-2, with 8 bases that match TRBD2. CDR3 length: 15 amino acids. Germline lookup yields CDR1 SGHTA and CDR2 FQGNSA. V lost 10 bases and J lost 1; bases outside the gene matches: 8. The CDR3 region has the DNA TGTGCCACGGGTTCGGGGGGGGTGAACACCGGGGAGCTGTTTTTT. Translation gives CATGSGGVNTGELFF.

This chain uses TRBV5-6 with TRBJ1-4; 7 positions agree with TRBD1. This CDR3 spans 17 amino acids. Germline CDR1 reads SGHDT; CDR2 reads YYEEEE. V trimming: 1 base; J trimming: 3 bases; junction bases outside the gene matches: 9. CDR3 sequence (DNA): TGTGCCAGCAGCTTGAGCGAACAGGGGAGCTCTAATGAAAAACTGTTTTTT. It is translated as CASSLSEQGSSNEKLFF.

The chain has TRBV5-4 and TRBJ1-6; D gene unclear. Germline CDR1 SGHNT, CDR2 YYREEE (reference sequence). The CDR3 sequence is 12 residues long. The ends were cut back, 4 bases at V and 6 bases at J, with 5 bases in the middle. CDR3 loop: CASSRGNSPLHF. The CDR3 region has the DNA TGTGCCAGCAGCCGGGGTAATTCACCCCTCCACTTT.

This chain uses TRBV5-1 with TRBJ2-5; the match to TRBD2 covers 8 bases. The CDR3 consists of 13 residues. The V gene's germline CDR1 is SGHRS and CDR2 YFSETQ. V lost 2 bases to trimming and J lost 3 bases; unmatched junction nucleotides: 0. CDR3 protein: CASSLLAEETQYF. For the CDR3, the DNA is TGCGCCAGCAGCTTACTAGCGGAAGAGACCCAGTACTTC.

The gene calls are TRBV7-8 and TRBJ2-5; 8 bases fit TRBD2. The CDR3 runs 17 residues. Losses at the gene ends were 1 base for V and 1 base for J; bases not matched to a gene: 8. Per germline, CDR1 SGHVS and CDR2 FQNEAQ. The CDR3 region is CASSLVYLAGLQETQYF. CDR3 in DNA: TGTGCCAGCAGCTTAGTGTACCTAGCGGGCCTCCAAGAGACCCAGTACTTC.

The rearrangement links TRBV7-2 to TRBJ2-5; 14 bases fit TRBD2. V lost 5 bases, J lost 5 bases, and 4 bases stayed unmatched. This CDR3 contains 15 residues. Germline-derived CDR1 and CDR2 are SGHTA and FQGNSA. CDR3 in DNA: TGTGCCAGCAGCCAGGGACTAGCGGGGGTTGAGACCCAGTACTTC. Protein: CASSQGLAGVETQYF.

In this sample, this clone turned up once. The chain joins TRBV25-1 to TRBJ1-1, with 8 bases fitting TRBD1. CDR3 length: 16 amino acids. V shed 3 bases and J 1 base; nucleotides not matched to a gene: 7. The V gene's germline CDR1 is MGHDK and CDR2 SYGVNS. The CDR3 region has the DNA TGTGCCAGCAGTGATGTGGACAGGGTTCAGAACACTGAAGCTTTCTTT. This sequence encodes CASSDVDRVQNTEAFF. Full variable domain (remainder filled in from reference TRBV25-1 and TRBJ1-1): EADIYQTPRYLVIGTGKKITLECSQTMGHDKMYWYQQDPGMELHLIHYSYGVNSTEKGDLSSESTVSRIRTEHFPLTLESARPSHTSQYLCASSDVDRVQNTEAFFGQGTRLTVV.

CDR3 nucleotide sequence: TGTGCCAGCTCGCTCCCCAGGGTCTCTGGAAACACCATATATTTT. Translating it yields CASSLPRVSGNTIYF. The chain combines TRBV18 with TRBJ1-3; D is perhaps TRBD1 (5 bases). Germline CDR1 reads KGHSH; CDR2 reads LQKENI. Trimming left V 6 bases short and J 0 bases short, with 12 bases between. The CDR3 sequence is 15 residues long.

As DNA, the CDR3 is TGTGCCAGCAGTATAACTAGCGGGGGTTACAATGAGCAGTTCTTC. It encodes CASSITSGGYNEQFF. V gene TRBV27 combines with J gene TRBJ2-1; 11 bases align to TRBD2. The length of the CDR3 is 15 residues. J lost 4 bases, V lost 5 bases, and 4 bases had no gene match. CDR1 is MNHEY, CDR2 SMNVEV, per germline (reference sequence).

V and J are TRBV19 and TRBJ2-2, with no clear D. The CDR3 runs 16 residues. Trimming removed 3 bases from V and 4 bases from J, with 15 bases in between. Per the germline V gene, CDR1 is LNHDA and CDR2 is SQIVND (reference sequence). CDR3 coding DNA: TGTGCCAGTAGTATCCCCGGGTCCAGACGCACCGGGGAGCTGTTTTTT. As protein: CASSIPGSRRTGELFF.

The rearrangement uses TRBV19 and TRBJ2-1, with 10 bases that match TRBD1. The trim removed 3 bases at V and 8 bases at J, leaving 7 bases unmatched. Germline CDR1 and CDR2: LNHDA and SQIVND (reference sequence). The CDR3 has 15 amino acids. CDR3 amino acids: CASSIGLGTGDEQFF. The CDR3 coding sequence is TGTGCCAGTAGTATTGGCTTGGGGACAGGGGATGAGCAGTTCTTC.

The genes are TRBV10-2 and TRBJ1-6, with D perhaps matching TRBD1 (5 bases). CDR1 and CDR2 (germline): WSHSY, SAAADI. Trimming shortened V by 6 bases and J by 9 bases, and 15 bases separated the two germline ends. The CDR3 consists of 14 residues. CDR3 sequence: CASSEDTRSSPLHF. The CDR3 region has the DNA TGCGCCAGCAGCGAGGACACAAGAAGTTCACCCCTCCACTTT.

V is TRBV5-1 and J is TRBJ2-1; tentative D call: TRBD1 (6 bases). The CDR3 totals 18 residues. Trimming shortened V by 0 bases and J by 6 bases, and 22 bases separated the two germline ends. CDR1 and CDR2 (germline): SGHRS, YFSETQ. CDR3 bases: TGCGCCAGCAGCTTGGCCGTGAGATTACAGGGTGGGGGCAATGAGCAGTTCTTC. Translation: CASSLAVRLQGGGNEQFF.

The CDR3 coding sequence is TGTGCCAGCAGCTCAGGGCCCAGCTCCTACGAGCAGTACTTC. It encodes CASSSGPSSYEQYF. V and J are TRBV7-9 and TRBJ2-7, with D perhaps matching TRBD1 (5 bases). Germline lookup yields CDR1 SEHNR and CDR2 FQNEAQ (reference sequence). This CDR3 comprises 14 residues. Trimming removed 4 bases at V and 0 bases at J, with 10 bases between.

This clone appeared a single time. This sequence joins TRBV29-1 and TRBJ2-1; the match to TRBD2 covers 9 bases. The CDR3 is 14 residues long. Germline V lookup: CDR1 SQVTM, CDR2 ANQGSEA. Germline trimming cut 6 bases from V and 7 bases from J; bases unmatched to any gene: 10. The CDR3 DNA reads as TGCAGCGTCCTCCGGGCGGGGGGGCCTAATGAGCAGTTCTTC. This codes for CSVLRAGGPNEQFF.

J is TRBJ1-1 and V is TRBV29-1, with TRBD1 identical over 9 bases. Germline CDR1 and CDR2: SQVTM and ANQGSEA. The CDR3 consists of 13 residues. J was trimmed by 4 bases and V by 6 bases; bases with no gene match: 6. The CDR3 nucleotides are TGCAGCGTGGGACAGGGCGGGAGCACTGAAGCTTTCTTT. Translating gives CSVGQGGSTEAFF.

This chain links TRBV5-1 with TRBJ2-7; 8 bases fit TRBD2. Per the germline V gene, CDR1 is SGHRS and CDR2 is YFSETQ. With 4 bases clipped from V and 6 bases from J, the junction kept 6 bases outside the gene matches. The CDR3 loop spans 13 amino acids. The chain's CDR3 is CASSPTSGLEQYF. CDR3 DNA: TGCGCCAGCAGCCCAACTAGCGGTCTCGAGCAGTACTTC.

The V call is TRBV2, the J call TRBJ2-7, with 7 nucleotides matching TRBD1. Germline CDR1 SNHLY, CDR2 FYNNEI. This CDR3 is built from 15 residues. With V trimmed by 4 bases and J by 3 bases, 9 bases remained unmatched. The CDR3 spells CASSAPRAGGYEQYF. The CDR3 DNA sequence: TGTGCCAGCAGTGCCCCCCGCGCAGGGGGCTACGAGCAGTACTTC.

The chain is built from TRBV7-3 and TRBJ1-6, with 7 bases matching TRBD1. The V gene's germline CDR1 is SGHTA and CDR2 FQGTGA. V dropped 1 base and J dropped 8; count of bases not matched to a gene: 8. The CDR3 runs 16 residues. The CDR3 sequence is CASSLNPAGGHSPLHF. CDR3 coding DNA: TGTGCCAGCAGCTTAAACCCGGCAGGGGGGCATTCACCCCTCCACTTT.